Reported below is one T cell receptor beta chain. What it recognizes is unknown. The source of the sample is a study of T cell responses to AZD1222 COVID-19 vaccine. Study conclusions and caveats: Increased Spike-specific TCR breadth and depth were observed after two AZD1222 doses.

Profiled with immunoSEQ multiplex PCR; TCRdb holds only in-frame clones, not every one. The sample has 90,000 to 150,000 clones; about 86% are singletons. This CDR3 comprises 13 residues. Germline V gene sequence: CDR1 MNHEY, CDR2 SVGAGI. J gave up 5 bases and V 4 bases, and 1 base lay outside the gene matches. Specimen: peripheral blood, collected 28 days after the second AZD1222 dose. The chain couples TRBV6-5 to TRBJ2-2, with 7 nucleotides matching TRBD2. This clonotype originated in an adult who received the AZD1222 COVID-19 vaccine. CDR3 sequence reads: CASSWGGTGELFF. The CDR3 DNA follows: TGTGCCAGCAGTTGGGGGGGAACCGGGGAGCTGTTTTTT.